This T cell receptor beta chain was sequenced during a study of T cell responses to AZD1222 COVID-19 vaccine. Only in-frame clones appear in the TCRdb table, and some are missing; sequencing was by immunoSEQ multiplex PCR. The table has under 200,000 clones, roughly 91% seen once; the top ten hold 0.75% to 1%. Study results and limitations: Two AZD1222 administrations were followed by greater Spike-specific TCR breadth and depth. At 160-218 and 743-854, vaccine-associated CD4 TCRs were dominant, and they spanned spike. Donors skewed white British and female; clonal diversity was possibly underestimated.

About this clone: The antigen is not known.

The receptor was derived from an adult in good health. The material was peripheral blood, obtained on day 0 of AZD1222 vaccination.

The CDR3 coding sequence is TGTGCCAGTAGTATAGAGGGAACCCTTCCCTACGAGCAGTACTTC. It yields the protein CASSIEGTLPYEQYF. The chain joins TRBV19 to TRBJ2-7; the D is unclear. The CDR3 is 15 amino acids. The germline V gene encodes CDR1 LNHDA and CDR2 SQIVND (reference sequence). Between the trimmed V and J ends, which lost 0 bases and 2 bases, there was a span of 11 bases.